Each of the 17 T cell receptor beta chains below was sequenced from the same sample in a study of blood T cell repertoires in COVID-19. The repertoire was sequenced with immunoSEQ multiplex PCR; TCRdb's copy has only in-frame clones and lacks some. This table has more than 250,000 clones, more than 75% appearing once. Sequenced: PBMCs or T cells enriched from blood (not recorded which). These TCRs come from a woman aged 18-29 years who had recovered from COVID-19.

This chain links TRBV3-1 (or the pseudogene TRBV3-2) with TRBJ2-3; 11 positions agree with TRBD1. The CDR3 is made up of 18 amino acids. From germline, CDR1 is LGHDT and CDR2 YNNKEL (reference sequence). V was clipped by 3 bases and J by 3 bases; unmatched bases: 11. CDR3 bases: TGTGCCAGCAGCCAGGATTTGGACAGGGGGCCCAGGACAGATACGCAGTATTTT. Protein: CASSQDLDRGPRTDTQYF.

In nucleotides, the CDR3 is TGTGCCAGCGGACCGACAGGGGGCTTTGTCAATGAGCAGTTCTTC. Translating gives CASGPTGGFVNEQFF. The rearrangement links TRBV7-3 to TRBJ2-1, with 10 bases fitting TRBD1. This CDR3 has 15 residues. Germline V gene sequence: CDR1 SGHTA, CDR2 FQGTGA. V gave up 8 bases and J gave up 6 bases; unmatched junction bases: 10.

This clone was observed once. This chain connects TRBV4-2 to TRBJ2-7, with a tentative D call TRBD2 (6 bases). The ends were cut back, 5 bases at V and 7 bases at J, with 15 bases in the middle. From germline, CDR1 is LGHNA and CDR2 YNFKEQ. This CDR3 comprises 13 residues. The CDR3 loop is CASSVTGSREQYF. The CDR3 DNA sequence: TGTGCCAGCAGCGTTACCGGGAGCAGGGAGCAGTACTTC.

The V call is TRBV3-1 (or the pseudogene TRBV3-2), the J call TRBJ2-1, with TRBD2 matching 9 bases. There are 14 residues in the CDR3. V gave up 3 bases and J gave up 5 bases; unmatched junction bases: 2. Germline V CDR1 and CDR2: LGHDT, YNNKEL (reference sequence). CDR3 nucleotides: TGTGCCAGCAGCCAGGCGGGGGGGGACAATGAGCAGTTCTTC. This sequence encodes CASSQAGGDNEQFF.

The chain uses TRBV28 and TRBJ1-1; no firm D call. Trimming stripped 8 bases from V and 1 base from J, with 8 bases between. Germline values: CDR1 MDHEN, CDR2 SYDVKM. The CDR3 covers 12 residues. CDR3 coding DNA: TGTGCCAGCCTCGAACAGAACACTGAAGCTTTCTTT. As protein: CASLEQNTEAFF.

The V call is TRBV2, the J call TRBJ1-3; possible D gene TRBD1, 5 bases. V dropped 0 bases and J dropped 5 bases, with 11 bases sitting between them. CDR1 is SNHLY, CDR2 FYNNEI, per germline. CDR3 length equals 15 residues. Here the CDR3 DNA reads TGTGCCAGCAGTGAAGCTACAGGACGAAGAAACACCATATATTTT. Residues: CASSEATGRRNTIYF.

A single count supports this clone. The chain combines TRBV5-6 with TRBJ1-1; 9 bases are shared with TRBD1. The germline V gene has CDR1 SGHDT and CDR2 YYEEEE. The trim removed 2 bases at V and 4 bases at J, leaving 3 bases unmatched. The CDR3 totals 14 residues. The CDR3 is CASSFSQGATEAFF. In DNA, the CDR3 is TGTGCCAGCAGCTTTTCACAGGGGGCCACTGAAGCTTTCTTT.

The chain links TRBV30 to TRBJ1-1; 7 nucleotides align to TRBD1. CDR1 GTSNPN and CDR2 SVGIG come from the germline V gene (reference sequence). V lost 3 bases to trimming and J lost 3 bases; unmatched junction nucleotides: 13. There are 16 residues in the CDR3. The CDR3 region is CAWSLTGRIPYTEAFF. The CDR3 DNA reads TGTGCCTGGAGCCTGACAGGGCGAATCCCATACACTGAAGCTTTCTTT.

The chain is built from TRBV12-1 and TRBJ2-2; no DNA check was done on the table's D call, TRBD1. TRBV12-1 is described as a pseudogene. This CDR3 comprises 20 residues. The CDR3 nucleotides read TGTGCCATCCCGCCCCTTTCCCGCCGCTCCGGGACAGGGGGCACCGGGGAGCTGTTTTTT. Translated, it gives CAIPPLSRRSGTGGTGELFF.

Points on this clone: Other DNA sequences of this sample code for an identical CDR3. This chain links TRBV12-3 or TRBV12-4 with TRBJ1-5; D gene unclear. Trimming removed 3 bases from V and 5 bases from J, with 5 bases in between. The CDR3 covers 12 residues. Written as DNA, the CDR3 is TGTGCCAGCAGTTTCACGGATCAGCCCCAGCATTTT. Protein sequence: CASSFTDQPQHF.

The genes are TRBV6-5 and TRBJ1-2; TRBD1 matches 8 bases. The CDR3 loop spans 14 amino acids. Per germline, CDR1 MNHEY and CDR2 SVGAGI. Trimming took 6 bases from V and 5 from J; bases not matched to a gene: 8. The CDR3 DNA is TGTGCCAGCAGGAATCAGGGGGCGCGGTATGGCTACACCTTC. It codes for CASRNQGARYGYTF.

This clone was picked up one time. V is TRBV6-5 and J is TRBJ2-1, with TRBD1 matching 9 bases. CDR1 MNHEY and CDR2 SVGAGI come from the germline V gene. V dropped 5 bases and J dropped 7; count of bases not matched to a gene: 6. The CDR3 runs 14 residues. CDR3 residues: CASSPGQGRNEQFF. The DNA of the CDR3 is TGTGCCAGCAGTCCGGGACAGGGAAGGAATGAGCAGTTCTTC.

The V call is TRBV9, the J call TRBJ2-3; TRBD2 aligns across 9 bases. The CDR3 runs to 17 residues. Germline loops: CDR1 SGDLS, CDR2 YYNGEE. V trimming: 4 bases; J trimming: 1 base; junction bases outside the gene matches: 10. CDR3 region: CASSPRSVAGGTDTQYF. The CDR3 nucleotides are TGTGCCAGCAGCCCTCGTTCGGTAGCGGGAGGCACAGATACGCAGTATTTT.

The rearrangement uses TRBV7-2 and TRBJ2-1; 12 bases line up with TRBD2. With V trimmed by 4 bases and J by 9 bases, 7 bases remained unmatched. CDR1 SGHTA and CDR2 FQGNSA come from the germline V gene. The CDR3 is 15 amino acids. The CDR3 region has the DNA TGTGCCAGCAGCTCAGGACTAGCGGGAACTAGTGAGCAGTTCTTC. Protein product: CASSSGLAGTSEQFF.

There are a few counts of this clone. The sample carries other DNA sequences with the same CDR3. The chain uses TRBV5-1 and TRBJ1-1; 9 bases agree with TRBD1. V lost 4 bases, J lost 5 bases, and 6 bases stayed unmatched. There are 14 residues in the CDR3. Germline assignment: CDR1 SGHRS and CDR2 YFSETQ. The CDR3 here is CASSPGQGRTEAFF. The DNA of the CDR3 is TGCGCCAGCAGCCCCGGACAGGGGAGAACTGAAGCTTTCTTT.

The chain carries TRBV30 and TRBJ1-5; a weak D match, TRBD1 (5 bases). This CDR3 has 14 amino acids. In germline, CDR1 is GTSNPN, CDR2 SVGIG (reference sequence). V was trimmed by 2 bases and J by 1 base, leaving 9 bases between them. CDR3 region: CAWSWGRSNQPQHF. Here the CDR3 DNA reads TGTGCCTGGAGTTGGGGCCGGAGCAATCAGCCCCAGCATTTT.

V is TRBV7-3 and J is TRBJ2-3; 8 nucleotides agree with TRBD2. CDR3 length: 16 residues. J lost 1 base, V lost 5 bases, and 8 bases had no gene match. Germline values: CDR1 SGHTA, CDR2 FQGTGA. CDR3 sequence reads: CASSQSGTRGTDTQYF. For the CDR3, the DNA is TGTGCCAGCAGCCAATCCGGGACTAGGGGCACAGATACGCAGTATTTT. Together with reference TRBV7-3 and TRBJ2-3, the CDR3 gives the full variable domain: GAGVSQTPSNKVTEKGKYVELRCDPISGHTALYWYRQSLGQGPEFLIYFQGTGAADDSGLPNDRFFAVRPEGSVSTLKIQRTERGDSAVYLCASSQSGTRGTDTQYFGPGTRLTVL.